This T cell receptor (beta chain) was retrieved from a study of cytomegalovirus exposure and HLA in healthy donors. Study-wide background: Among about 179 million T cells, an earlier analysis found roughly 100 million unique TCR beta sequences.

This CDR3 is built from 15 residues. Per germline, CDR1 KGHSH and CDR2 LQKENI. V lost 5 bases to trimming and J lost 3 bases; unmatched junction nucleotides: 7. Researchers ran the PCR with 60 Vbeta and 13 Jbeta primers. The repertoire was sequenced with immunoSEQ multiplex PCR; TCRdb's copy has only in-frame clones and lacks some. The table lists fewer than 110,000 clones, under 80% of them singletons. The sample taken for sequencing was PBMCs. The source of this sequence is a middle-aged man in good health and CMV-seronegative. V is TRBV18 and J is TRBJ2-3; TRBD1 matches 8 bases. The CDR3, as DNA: TGTGCCAGCTCATTGACAGGGGATCGGACAGATACGCAGTATTTT. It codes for CASSLTGDRTDTQYF.